This T cell receptor (beta chain) was obtained from a study of blood T cell repertoires in COVID-19. Study in general: Samples taken during acute and convalescent COVID-19 were collected in the United States, Italy and Spain. T cells, B-cell-depleted T cells, or PBMCs provided the cDNA or gDNA that served as material.

Source study methods: Nucleated cell counts were estimated from reference gene primer amplification. TCRdb's table, derived via immunoSEQ multiplex PCR, lists solely in-frame clones and lacks some. From that table come the V and J calls and clone size; the DNA was used to work out D and trimming. The sample has around 260,000 clones; roughly nine tenths are singletons. Germline V gene lookup returns CDR1 SGHDT and CDR2 YYEEEE. Deletions cut 4 bases from V and 2 bases from J, with 12 bases between. The CDR3 runs to 14 residues. Sequencing used peripheral blood. This receptor was obtained from a man in his forties or fifties who had recovered from COVID-19. The chain is built from TRBV5-6 and TRBJ1-2; D gene ambiguous. CDR3 nucleotides: TGTGCCAGCAGCCTTCGCCAGGTAAACTATGGCTACACCTTC. Amino acids: CASSLRQVNYGYTF.